These 31 T cell receptor beta chains share one sample of origin, sequenced in a study of blood T cells in healthy people across ages. PCR was performed a second time for about 6 to 12 cycles using a sample-barcoded 5' primer and a J-beta primer mix. TCRdb re-derived calls from the 5' RACE reads in MiXCR, one entry per CDR3 protein. The sample lists some 920,000 distinct CDR3 sequences, roughly 51% seen once, with 20% to 25% in the top ten. Material for sequencing was blood. Receptor source: a woman aged 55-75 years in good health.

In DNA form, the CDR3 reads TGTGCCAGCAGTTGGACCACTAGCGTGGCAGGAGATACGCAGTATTTT. This sequence encodes CASSWTTSVAGDTQYF. The chain couples TRBV6-5 to TRBJ2-3; 7 bases match TRBD2. Germline CDR1 and CDR2: MNHEY and SVGAGI. V shed 4 bases and J 5 bases; nucleotides not matched to a gene: 12. The CDR3 loop spans 16 amino acids.

The chain combines TRBV7-9 with TRBJ1-2; 9 bases fit TRBD1. Germline CDR1 and CDR2: SEHNR and FQNEAQ (reference sequence). Trimming at V came to 0 bases and at J to 4 bases, leaving 15 bases not matched to a gene. The CDR3 length is 19 residues. CDR3 nucleotides: TGTGCCAGCAGCTTAGCTGAGGGACAGGGAAGGAGTTGGTCCTATGGCTACACCTTC. Its protein product is CASSLAEGQGRSWSYGYTF.

CDR3 DNA sequence: TGCAGCGTTAACCTAGCGGGATTCCAAGAGACCCAGTACTTC. It translates to CSVNLAGFQETQYF. The chain combines TRBV29-1 with TRBJ2-5, with TRBD2 identical over 9 bases. The V segment lost 5 bases and the J segment 1 base; nucleotides outside the gene matches: 5. The CDR3 has 14 amino acids. Germline assignment: CDR1 SQVTM and CDR2 ANQGSEA.

This clonotype was detected a few times. The chain couples TRBV20-1 to TRBJ2-3, with TRBD2 identical over 8 bases. CDR1 is DFQATT and CDR2 is SNEGSKA in the germline V gene (reference sequence). V lost 0 bases, J lost 5 bases, and 10 bases stayed unmatched. The CDR3 runs 16 residues. The CDR3, as DNA: TGCAGTGCTAGAGATTCCCCTAGCGGGTTTGGAGATACGCAGTATTTT. Residues: CSARDSPSGFGDTQYF.

V and J are TRBV29-1 and TRBJ2-1; D unclear. The CDR3 runs to 13 residues. The germline V and J ends were trimmed by 4 bases and 4 bases, with 11 bases remaining between them. Looked up from germline, CDR1 is SQVTM and CDR2 is ANQGSEA. CDR3 in DNA: TGCAGCGTTGCCACCTTCTCGTACAATGAGCAGTTCTTC. Protein: CSVATFSYNEQFF.

The chain links TRBV7-9 to TRBJ2-3, with 11 nucleotides matching TRBD2. The germline gives CDR1 SEHNR, CDR2 FQNEAQ (reference sequence). The CDR3 has 17 amino acids. V shed 1 base, J shed 6 bases, and the junction held 9 bases outside the gene matches. In DNA, the CDR3 is TGTGCCAGCAGCTTAGGTGTGATAGCGGGAGGGCCCGATACGCAGTATTTT. It codes for CASSLGVIAGGPDTQYF.

The chain has TRBV7-8 and TRBJ2-1; 9 bases are shared with TRBD2. Germline CDR1 is SGHVS and CDR2 is FQNEAQ. This CDR3 region has 17 residues. With 6 bases clipped from V and 5 bases from J, the junction kept 14 bases outside the gene matches. The CDR3, as DNA: TGTGCCAGCAGGCGGGCGGGAGGGATTAAGGTGGACAATGAGCAGTTCTTC. Translation: CASRRAGGIKVDNEQFF.

This chain joins TRBV7-9 and TRBJ1-1, with D hard to call. Trimming removed 5 bases from V and 3 bases from J, with 10 bases in between. The CDR3 loop spans 13 amino acids. Germline V gene lookup returns CDR1 SEHNR and CDR2 FQNEAQ (reference sequence). The CDR3 nucleotides read TGTGCCAGCAGCGTATGGGAGGACACTGAAGCTTTCTTT. Its protein product is CASSVWEDTEAFF.

In this sample, this clonotype turned up a few times. This chain uses TRBV30 with TRBJ2-7; D may be TRBD1 (6 bases). From germline, CDR1 is GTSNPN and CDR2 SVGIG (reference sequence). CDR3 size: 12 residues. V lost 5 bases and J lost 3, with 11 bases in between. As DNA, the CDR3 is TGTGCCTGGCGACAGGACAGCTACGAGCAGTACTTC. Its protein is CAWRQDSYEQYF. Complete variable domain (other parts from reference TRBV30 and TRBJ2-7): SQTIHQWPATLVQPVGSPLSLECTVEGTSNPNLYWYRQAAGRGLQLLFYSVGIGQISSEVPQNLSASRPQDRQFILSSKKLLLSDSGFYLCAWRQDSYEQYFGPGTRLTVT.

This clonotype was seen at least ten times. The chain links TRBV29-1 to TRBJ2-3; 7 bases map to TRBD1. The CDR3 is made up of 13 amino acids. Trimming removed 5 bases from V and 0 bases from J; junction bases left unmatched: 2. Germline-derived CDR1 and CDR2 are SQVTM and ANQGSEA. The CDR3 is CSVRTGSTDTQYF. CDR3 bases: TGCAGCGTTCGGACAGGTAGCACAGATACGCAGTATTTT.

This clonotype turned up a few times. The J gene is TRBJ2-3, the V gene TRBV24-1, with a possible D match to TRBD1 (7 bases). Trimming left V 1 base short and J 8 bases short, with 15 bases between. The CDR3 is made up of 15 amino acids. CDR1 is KGHDR, CDR2 SFDVKD, per germline. CDR3 amino acids: CATSDFAGTAVTQYF. The CDR3 region has the DNA TGTGCCACCAGTGATTTTGCGGGGACAGCAGTTACGCAGTATTTT.

CDR3 sequence: CASSQAAGGRDTQYF. The CDR3 nucleotides are TGCGCCAGCAGCCAAGCGGCGGGAGGGCGAGATACGCAGTATTTT. The J gene is TRBJ2-3, the V gene TRBV4-1; 9 bases align to TRBD2. Looked up from germline, CDR1 is MGHRA and CDR2 is YSYEKL. This CDR3 contains 15 residues. The V gene end was trimmed by 1 base and the J gene end by 5 bases; junction bases not matched to a gene: 4.

This clonotype is a singleton in its sample. V usage is TRBV27 and J usage is TRBJ2-1, with 9 bases lining up with TRBD1. V was pared by 4 bases and J by 10 bases, with 23 bases of the junction left unmatched. The length of the CDR3 is 19 residues. Per the germline V gene, CDR1 is MNHEY and CDR2 is SMNVEV (reference sequence). CDR3 sequence (DNA): TGTGCCAGCAGTTCGACCGGGACAGGGATCAGGCCAGAGGGCCGCGAGCAGTTCTTC. Protein sequence: CASSSTGTGIRPEGREQFF.

V usage is TRBV20-1 and J usage is TRBJ1-1; TRBD1 might be the D (5 bases). Germline-derived CDR1 and CDR2 are DFQATT and SNEGSKA (reference sequence). Trimming pared 6 bases from V and 5 bases from J, leaving 16 bases between. CDR3 length equals 13 residues. The DNA for the CDR3 is TGCAGTGCGGGTCGGGGGAGGAGGACTGAAGCTTTCTTT. Amino acids: CSAGRGRRTEAFF.

The chain has TRBV20-1 and TRBJ2-5, with D perhaps matching TRBD2 (8 bases). The CDR3 totals 15 residues. The V end was cut by 3 bases, the J end by 3 bases, with 17 bases between. Per germline, CDR1 DFQATT and CDR2 SNEGSKA (reference sequence). The CDR3 DNA reads as TGCAGTGCTAGTGAGGGGGCGGGAGGCGAAGAGACCCAGTACTTC. Encoded protein: CSASEGAGGEETQYF.

V usage is TRBV4-1 and J usage is TRBJ1-1, with a weak D call TRBD1 (6 bases). CDR1 is MGHRA, CDR2 YSYEKL, per germline. The CDR3 contains 16 residues. The germline V and J ends were trimmed by 0 bases and 1 base, with 12 bases remaining between them. DNA for the CDR3: TGCGCCAGCAGCCAAGAAGGGGGGCCTGCGAACACTGAAGCTTTCTTT. This sequence encodes CASSQEGGPANTEAFF.

The chain carries TRBV7-9 and TRBJ2-1, with D unresolved. The CDR3 covers 11 residues. V was shortened by 11 bases and J by 4 bases, with 9 bases between the two germline ends. Germline loops: CDR1 SEHNR, CDR2 FQNEAQ (reference sequence). The DNA for the CDR3 is TGTGCCGCAGGAGTTTACAATGAGCAGTTCTTC. Translating gives CAAGVYNEQFF.

This clonotype has just a few counts. V gene TRBV7-2 combines with J gene TRBJ2-7; D perhaps matches TRBD2 (7 bases). The V gene's germline CDR1 is SGHTA and CDR2 FQGNSA. The CDR3 covers 15 residues. The germline V and J ends were trimmed by 1 base and 5 bases, with 15 bases remaining between them. The CDR3 here is CASSLVQGRAHEQYF. CDR3 in DNA: TGTGCCAGCAGCTTAGTCCAGGGGAGGGCCCACGAGCAGTACTTC.

The V and J genes are TRBV3-1 and TRBJ1-5; D perhaps matches TRBD1 (5 bases). The CDR3 spans 15 residues. Germline V lookup: CDR1 LGHDT, CDR2 YNNKEL (reference sequence). With 4 bases removed from V and 7 bases from J, the gap between germline ends came to 17 bases. The CDR3 protein is CASSPRTGGRQPQHF. CDR3 bases: TGTGCCAGCAGCCCCAGAACGGGGGGAAGGCAGCCCCAGCATTTT. Supplemented by reference TRBV3-1 and TRBJ1-5, the full variable domain reads DTAVSQTPKYLVTQMGNDKSIKCEQNLGHDTMYWYKQDSKKFLKIMFSYNNKELIINETVPNRFSPKSPDKAHLNLHINSLELGDSAVYFCASSPRTGGRQPQHFGDGTRLSIL.

This clonotype has a handful of counts. The rearrangement links TRBV2 to TRBJ2-7; 9 bases fit TRBD1. V trimming: 6 bases; J trimming: 2 bases; junction bases outside the gene matches: 11. Germline assignment: CDR1 SNHLY and CDR2 FYNNEI. The CDR3 has 16 residues. CDR3 sequence reads: CASRVPGQGNPYEQYF. CDR3 nucleotides: TGTGCCAGCAGGGTACCGGGACAGGGAAATCCCTACGAGCAGTACTTC.

The J gene is TRBJ1-5, the V gene TRBV6-2 or TRBV6-3; no reliable D call. The CDR3 spans 13 residues. V was clipped by 6 bases and J by 3 bases, with 9 bases between them. The germline gives CDR1 MNHEY, CDR2 SVGEGT. The chain's CDR3 is CASRFGANQPQHF. DNA for the CDR3: TGTGCCAGCAGATTCGGAGCCAATCAGCCCCAGCATTTT.

The chain recombines TRBV12-3 or TRBV12-4 with TRBJ1-5; maybe TRBD1 (5 bases). The CDR3 spans 15 residues. V was cut by 5 bases and J by 1 base, with 12 bases left in between. Here the CDR3 reads CASSDRKGSNQPQHF. The CDR3 nucleotides read TGTGCCAGCAGTGACCGTAAGGGGAGCAATCAGCCCCAGCATTTT.

This clonotype was detected only a few times. The V call is TRBV5-1, the J call TRBJ2-3; 13 bases agree with TRBD2. The CDR3 loop spans 17 amino acids. After removal of 3 bases from V and 4 bases from J, the junction contained 8 bases not matched to a gene. Germline CDR1 is SGHRS and CDR2 is YFSETQ. The CDR3 sequence is CASSWTRLAGGADTQYF. The CDR3 region has the DNA TGCGCCAGCAGCTGGACGCGACTAGCGGGAGGCGCAGATACGCAGTATTTT.

The chain links TRBV3-1 to TRBJ2-1; D unclear. This CDR3 comprises 12 residues. The V end lost 2 bases, the J end lost 7 bases, and 6 bases lay between the germline ends. Germline CDR1 reads LGHDT; CDR2 reads YNNKEL (reference sequence). CDR3 DNA sequence: TGTGCCAGCAGCCAAATCCGGAATGAGCAGTTCTTC. As protein: CASSQIRNEQFF.

This clonotype was counted between two and nine times. V and J are TRBV12-3 or TRBV12-4 and TRBJ2-1; D remains ambiguous. Trimming took off 4 bases at V and 6 bases at J, with 4 bases between the two ends. The CDR3 length is 11 residues. The CDR3 region is CASSYANEQFF. The CDR3 region has the DNA TGTGCCAGCAGTTACGCCAATGAGCAGTTCTTC.

This clonotype came up a few times. The chain joins TRBV4-1 to TRBJ2-7, with 8 bases matching TRBD1. The CDR3 runs 15 residues. The V gene's germline CDR1 is MGHRA and CDR2 YSYEKL. Unmatched junction bases numbered 10, after V lost 2 bases and J lost 7 bases. The CDR3 region has the DNA TGCGCCAGCAGCCAACCGGGACAGGTGGACAATGAGCAGTACTTC. Its protein product is CASSQPGQVDNEQYF.

The chain joins TRBV27 to TRBJ2-3; TRBD2 matches at 7 bases. The CDR3 runs to 16 residues. Looked up from germline, CDR1 is MNHEY and CDR2 is SMNVEV (reference sequence). J was trimmed by 2 bases and V by 2 bases; bases with no gene match: 7. The CDR3 is CASSLALAASTDTQYF. CDR3 DNA: TGTGCCAGCAGTTTAGCGCTAGCGGCCTCCACAGATACGCAGTATTTT.

This clonotype was seen only a few times. V is TRBV6-2 or TRBV6-3 and J is TRBJ2-7; no definite D call. TRBJ2-5 matches the DNA end more closely, so the J call is doubtful. The CDR3 totals 16 residues. From germline, CDR1 is MNHEY and CDR2 SVGEGT. CDR3 residues: CASSYSMHGAKETQYF. CDR3 coding DNA: TGTGCCAGCAGTTACTCGATGCACGGAGCCAAAGAGACCCAGTACTTC.

The chain employs TRBV27 and TRBJ2-5, with TRBD2 matching 7 bases. There are 15 residues in the CDR3. Germline V gene lookup returns CDR1 MNHEY and CDR2 SMNVEV (reference sequence). Unmatched junction bases numbered 8, after V lost 6 bases and J lost 1 base. CDR3 bases: TGTGCCAGCAGGCGGTTTAGCGGGTCCCAAGAGACCCAGTACTTC. Encoded protein: CASRRFSGSQETQYF.

This clonotype has only one observation. The chain is built from TRBV20-1 and TRBJ2-3, with D possibly matching TRBD2 (5 bases). Looked up from germline, CDR1 is DFQATT and CDR2 is SNEGSKA (reference sequence). The CDR3 has 16 amino acids. V was shortened by 4 bases and J by 2 bases, with 19 bases between the two germline ends. CDR3 loop: CSAKGIEAEVTDTQYF. CDR3 sequence (DNA): TGCAGTGCTAAGGGAATCGAGGCGGAGGTCACAGATACGCAGTATTTT.

V usage is TRBV10-3 and J usage is TRBJ2-7; 8 bases map to TRBD2. Germline CDR1 ENHRY, CDR2 SYGVKD. J lost 3 bases, V lost 5 bases, and 6 bases had no gene match. CDR3 length equals 14 residues. The CDR3 reads CAISKREWGYEQYF. The CDR3, as DNA: TGTGCCATCAGTAAGCGGGAGTGGGGCTACGAGCAGTACTTC.